The 17 T cell receptor beta chains reported below all come from one sample, sequenced in a study of cytomegalovirus exposure and HLA in healthy donors. With 60 Vbeta and 13 Jbeta primers, the PCR was carried out. Clones were sequenced by immunoSEQ multiplex PCR, and TCRdb holds only the in-frame ones, with some missing. The sample contains about 90,000 clones, around 79% of which appear only once. Sequenced sample: PBMCs. These receptors came from a woman aged 40 to 55 in good health and CMV-seropositive.

The V and J genes are TRBV19 and TRBJ1-4, with D perhaps TRBD1 (5 bases). V lost 3 bases, J lost 7 bases, and 12 bases lay in between. The CDR3 is 14 amino acids. CDR1 LNHDA and CDR2 SQIVND come from the germline V gene (reference sequence). DNA of the CDR3: TGTGCCAGTAGTATCGGCAGGGAAGTTGAAAAACTGTTTTTT. Translating gives CASSIGREVEKLFF.

The J gene is TRBJ1-4, the V gene TRBV6-6, with TRBD1 as a possible D gene (5 bases). V was cut by 6 bases and J by 3 bases, with 8 bases left in between. Looked up from germline, CDR1 is MNHNY and CDR2 is SVGAGI (reference sequence). The CDR3 length is 13 residues. The CDR3 nucleotides read TGTGCCAGCAGGGACACGTCTAATGAAAAACTGTTTTTT. Translated: CASRDTSNEKLFF.

The chain combines TRBV6-5 with TRBJ2-3, with a weak D call TRBD2 (7 bases). The length of the CDR3 is 16 residues. Germline V gives CDR1 MNHEY, CDR2 SVGAGI. V lost 2 bases and J lost 0, with 12 bases in between. The CDR3 DNA sequence: TGTGCCAGCAGTTACGTCGGGGGGCCGAGCACAGATACGCAGTATTTT. This gives the protein CASSYVGGPSTDTQYF.

This clone was observed a handful of times. This sequence joins TRBV6-6 and TRBJ1-5, with D possibly being TRBD1 (5 bases). The CDR3 loop spans 15 amino acids. CDR1 and CDR2 from the germline V gene are MNHNY and SVGAGI (reference sequence). Trimming removed 7 bases from V and 1 base from J, with 14 bases in between. CDR3 region: CASISVGGSNQPQHF. As DNA, the CDR3 is TGTGCCAGCATCTCCGTGGGGGGAAGCAATCAGCCCCAGCATTTT.

The chain recombines TRBV6-6 with TRBJ2-1, with 11 bases fitting TRBD2. The V segment lost 6 bases and the J segment 8 bases; nucleotides outside the gene matches: 12. Germline V gives CDR1 MNHNY, CDR2 SVGAGI (reference sequence). There are 16 residues in the CDR3. The CDR3 sequence is CASRRPALAGVDEQFF. The CDR3 coding sequence is TGTGCCAGCAGGCGCCCGGCACTAGCGGGAGTTGATGAGCAGTTCTTC.

The V gene is TRBV7-9, the J gene TRBJ2-5, with D possibly TRBD1 on 6 matching bases. Matching the DNA end better, TRBJ2-7 makes the J call doubtful. Germline values: CDR1 SEHNR, CDR2 FQNEAQ (reference sequence). The CDR3 is made up of 13 amino acids. The CDR3 nucleotides are TGTGCCAGCAGCTTAGGGGGGCAGCGCGAGCAGTACTTC. Translating gives CASSLGGQREQYF.

The chain combines TRBV20-1 with TRBJ1-2; D call uncertain. V was pared by 5 bases and J by 3 bases, with 7 bases between. This CDR3 contains 11 residues. Germline-derived CDR1 and CDR2 are DFQATT and SNEGSKA (reference sequence). The CDR3 here is CSAPLDYGYTF. For the CDR3, the DNA is TGCAGTGCTCCTCTCGACTATGGCTACACCTTC.

CDR3 sequence: CASAPDPAGNEQFF. The CDR3 DNA reads TGTGCCTCCGCCCCTGACCCTGCGGGCAATGAGCAGTTCTTC. The J gene is TRBJ2-1, the V gene TRBV30; D may be TRBD2 (5 bases). This CDR3 region has 14 residues. V lost 7 bases and J 6 bases, leaving 19 bases between the germline ends. CDR1 and CDR2 (germline): GTSNPN, SVGIG (reference sequence). Variable domain in full (rest from reference TRBV30 and TRBJ2-1): SQTIHQWPATLVQPVGSPLSLECTVEGTSNPNLYWYRQAAGRGLQLLFYSVGIGQISSEVPQNLSASRPQDRQFILSSKKLLLSDSGFYLCASAPDPAGNEQFFGPGTRLTVL.

The V gene is TRBV10-3, the J gene TRBJ2-3, with 7 bases aligning to TRBD2. This CDR3 is 16 amino acids long. Germline CDR1 reads ENHRY; CDR2 reads SYGVKD. V trimming: 0 bases; J trimming: 4 bases; junction bases outside the gene matches: 7. The DNA for the CDR3 is TGTGCCATCAGTGAGTCAAAGGGAGGGAACCCAGATACGCAGTATTTT. Translation: CAISESKGGNPDTQYF.

This chain links TRBV5-1 with TRBJ2-3; TRBD1 matches 9 bases. Germline values: CDR1 SGHRS, CDR2 YFSETQ. V trimming: 2 bases; J trimming: 5 bases; junction bases outside the gene matches: 15. The CDR3 has 18 residues. CDR3 nucleotides: TGCGCCAGCAGCTTTAATACAGGGGGCGGAGGAGGTGGAGATACGCAGTATTTT. This codes for CASSFNTGGGGGGDTQYF.

The chain links TRBV4-3 to TRBJ2-2; the match to TRBD1 covers 9 bases. V lost 0 bases and J lost 7; bases outside the gene matches: 9. CDR3 length: 17 residues. Germline V lookup: CDR1 LGHNA, CDR2 YSLEER. CDR3 loop: CASSQEETGGPIGELFF. CDR3 bases: TGCGCCAGCAGCCAAGAGGAAACAGGGGGCCCCATCGGGGAGCTGTTTTTT.

The chain employs TRBV18 and TRBJ1-4; no definite D call. V was cut by 6 bases and J by 7 bases, with 12 bases left in between. The CDR3 totals 13 residues. The germline V gene encodes CDR1 KGHSH and CDR2 LQKENI. CDR3 residues: CASSSLSGEKLFF. DNA of the CDR3: TGTGCCAGCTCCTCCCTATCTGGTGAAAAACTGTTTTTT.

This clone was observed a handful of times. The genes are TRBV7-9 and TRBJ1-2; D is ambiguous. The germline CDR1 and CDR2 sequences are SEHNR and FQNEAQ (reference sequence). Trimming took 5 bases from V and 4 from J, leaving 8 bases between them. This CDR3 contains 12 residues. In nucleotides, the CDR3 is TGTGCCAGCAGCCGGGAGTTCTATGGCTACACCTTC. Protein product: CASSREFYGYTF.

The V call is TRBV11-3, the J call TRBJ1-2; D is undetermined. Per germline, CDR1 SGHNT and CDR2 YENEEA. V was clipped by 1 base and J by 6 bases, with 6 bases between them. The CDR3 length is 12 residues. CDR3: CASSLVLHGYTF. In nucleotides, the CDR3 is TGTGCCAGCAGCTTAGTACTACATGGCTACACCTTC.

This clone has just a few counts. The chain uses TRBV5-6 and TRBJ2-3; TRBD2 matches 10 bases. The germline V gene encodes CDR1 SGHDT and CDR2 YYEEEE. The V gene end was trimmed by 0 bases and the J gene end by 4 bases; junction bases not matched to a gene: 5. The CDR3 spans 16 residues. CDR3 DNA sequence: TGTGCCAGCAGCTTGGGAGCTAGCGGGAGCGCAGATACGCAGTATTTT. Translating it yields CASSLGASGSADTQYF.

The chain joins TRBV6-6 to TRBJ2-7; no firm D call. Trimming removed 6 bases from V and 6 bases from J, with 12 bases in between. Per the germline V gene, CDR1 is MNHNY and CDR2 is SVGAGI (reference sequence). The CDR3 contains 12 residues. CDR3 sequence reads: CASSPSRLEQYF. The CDR3 coding sequence is TGTGCCAGCAGCCCGAGTAGACTCGAGCAGTACTTC.

This clone qualifies as large. This sequence joins TRBV28 and TRBJ1-2; D possibly corresponds to TRBD1 (6 bases). CDR1 and CDR2 (germline): MDHEN, SYDVKM. The V gene lost 6 bases and the J gene lost 0 bases, with 8 bases spanning the gap. This CDR3 region has 13 residues. The CDR3 is CASSRDTNYGYTF. CDR3 DNA sequence: TGTGCCAGCAGCCGGGACACTAACTATGGCTACACCTTC.